This T cell receptor beta chain appears in the sequencing data of a study of cytomegalovirus exposure and HLA in healthy donors. Overall study results and limits: TCR beta V- and J-gene trimming, according to a later analysis, was linked to a missense DCLRE1C variant. An ancestry cluster, one associated with Asian ancestry, reportedly showed fewer N-insertions than the roughly 610-donor mean in a later analysis. Sequences of the TCR beta chain were said to predict the HLA-A and HLA-B alleles of most subjects accurately. The classifier, whose performance was assessed in both the original and validation cohorts, reportedly diagnosed cytomegalovirus status with high specificity and sensitivity.

The V end was cut by 2 bases, the J end by 0 bases, with 11 bases between. Germline V gene data show CDR1 as SGHDT and CDR2 as YYEEEE. The CDR3 contains 15 residues. PCR involved 60 Vbeta and 13 Jbeta primers. Using immunoSEQ multiplex PCR, the repertoire was profiled, and TCRdb retains in-frame clones only, with some absent. The sample shows 130,000 or so clones, approximately 80% of them seen only once. With respect to this clone: Its target is not known.

The chain is built from TRBV5-6 and TRBJ1-2, with D uncertain. This receptor was obtained from a man aged 35 to 55 in good health and CMV-seronegative. Sequences were obtained from PBMCs. CDR3 in DNA: TGTGCCAGCAGCTTTTACACAGATTCTAACTATGGCTACACCTTC. This sequence encodes CASSFYTDSNYGYTF. The full variable domain, completed using reference TRBV5-6 and TRBJ1-2, is DAGVTQSPTHLIKTRGQQVTLRCSPKSGHDTVSWYQQALGQGPQFIFQYYEEEERQRGNFPDRFSGHQFPNYSSELNVNALLLGDSALYLCASSFYTDSNYGYTFGSGTRLTVV.